This TCR beta chain was captured by sequencing in a study of T-cell reconstitution after alpha-beta-depleted transplantation in children. Findings and limits, study-wide: One year after transplant, T-cell counts and diversity came mostly from newly produced T cells. About two months after transplant, alpha-beta T cells reportedly came from several hundred expanded graft clones. Surviving thymic progenitors and recipient T cells were the source of high TCRbeta diversity at day 60 in some patients.

This clonotype was recorded a few times. Its antigen is still unknown. The J segment lost 3 bases and the V segment lost 3 bases, leaving 8 bases of the junction unmatched. Germline CDR1 reads SGHRS; CDR2 reads YFSETQ. The CDR3 covers 15 residues. Preparation of the TCRbeta library was carried out with unique molecular identifiers. TCRdb called the PCR reads again in MiXCR, with one record for every CDR3 protein. The sample carries 530,000 or so distinct CDR3 sequences, about a quarter recorded once. The clonotype comes from a boy in the first two years of life with Wiskott-Aldrich syndrome, due to receive a stem cell transplant. Sample: PBMCs, taken before TCRalphabeta/CD19-depleted stem cell transplant. The chain employs TRBV5-1 and TRBJ2-7; 8 nucleotides match TRBD1. The DNA of the CDR3 is TGCGCCAGCAGCTACCGAGGGACAGGCATCTACGAGCAGTACTTC. Encoded protein: CASSYRGTGIYEQYF.